The 9 T cell receptor beta chains presented below share a single source sample, sequenced in a study of OX40 agonist ivuxolimab in advanced cancers. Only in-frame clones appear in the TCRdb table, and some are missing; sequencing was by immunoSEQ multiplex PCR. The profile shows tens of thousands of clones, 89% of them singletons. The sample consisted of CD4+ or CD8+ T cells sorted from blood, taken in a trial of the OX40 agonist ivuxolimab. These receptor sequences come from an adult with an advanced solid tumor such as melanoma, head and neck, liver or kidney cancer.

The chain is built from TRBV2 and TRBJ1-4; the D gene is possibly TRBD1 (6 bases). V was shortened by 5 bases and J by 8 bases, with 12 bases between the two germline ends. The CDR3 extends over 13 amino acids. Germline V lookup: CDR1 SNHLY, CDR2 FYNNEI. CDR3 amino acids: CASSRGGMEKLFF. DNA of the CDR3: TGTGCCAGCAGTAGGGGGGGAATGGAAAAACTGTTTTTT.

The chain employs TRBV2 and TRBJ1-1; TRBD1 matches at 11 bases. CDR1 is SNHLY and CDR2 is FYNNEI in the germline V gene. The V segment lost 8 bases and the J segment 3 bases; nucleotides outside the gene matches: 2. This CDR3 spans 13 amino acids. The CDR3 reads CASGTGGHTEAFF. The CDR3 coding sequence is TGTGCCAGCGGGACAGGGGGTCACACTGAAGCTTTCTTT.

The CDR3 here is CASSEHTSGSKEQYF. The CDR3 bases are TGTGCCAGCAGTGAACACACTAGCGGGAGTAAAGAGCAGTACTTC. V usage is TRBV6-1 and J usage is TRBJ2-7; 11 nucleotides align to TRBD2. V was clipped by 2 bases and J by 7 bases; unmatched bases: 7. The CDR3 runs to 15 residues. Germline V gene sequence: CDR1 MNHNS, CDR2 SASEGT.

The chain links TRBV18 to TRBJ1-5; D possibly corresponds to TRBD1 (5 bases). The V gene lost 0 bases and the J gene lost 4 bases, with 10 bases spanning the gap. Germline-derived CDR1 and CDR2 are KGHSH and LQKENI. The CDR3 is 15 amino acids. In DNA form, the CDR3 reads TGTGCCAGCTCACCACCGGGGACGGTGAATCAGCCCCAGCATTTT. This gives the protein CASSPPGTVNQPQHF.

The V gene is TRBV11-3, the J gene TRBJ1-3; D unclear. The CDR3 runs to 13 residues. CDR1 SGHNT and CDR2 YENEEA come from the germline V gene. V lost 0 bases and J lost 5, with 5 bases in between. CDR3: CASSLDVRNTIYF. The CDR3 DNA is TGTGCCAGCAGCTTAGATGTGAGAAACACCATATATTTT. Filled out from reference TRBV11-3 and TRBJ1-3, the complete variable domain reads EAGVVQSPRYKIIEKKQPVAFWCNPISGHNTLYWYLQNLGQGPELLIRYENEEAVDDSQLPKDRFSAERLKGVDSTLKIQPAELGDSAVYLCASSLDVRNTIYFGEGSWLTVV.

The chain is built from TRBV7-2 and TRBJ2-1; 15 nucleotides align to TRBD2. Germline V lookup: CDR1 SGHTA, CDR2 FQGNSA. J lost 5 bases, V lost 5 bases, and 4 bases had no gene match. This CDR3 region has 16 residues. CDR3 sequence (DNA): TGTGCCAGCAGCCCGGGACTAGCGGGAGGAGACAATGAGCAGTTCTTC. As protein: CASSPGLAGGDNEQFF.

This clone was recorded a few times. This chain joins TRBV5-5 and TRBJ1-5, with D unclear. Looked up from germline, CDR1 is SGHKS and CDR2 is YYEKEE (reference sequence). CDR3 size: 14 residues. V gave up 0 bases and J gave up 6 bases, with 10 bases separating them. The CDR3 is CASSLAARGQPQHF. In DNA form, the CDR3 reads TGTGCCAGCAGCTTGGCAGCCCGGGGTCAGCCCCAGCATTTT.

The V gene is TRBV28, the J gene TRBJ2-7; TRBD2 might be the D (7 bases). This CDR3 is 15 amino acids long. The V gene's germline CDR1 is MDHEN and CDR2 SYDVKM. The V and J ends lost 2 bases and 4 bases respectively, with 15 bases between them. CDR3 in DNA: TGTGCCAGCAGTTTAGACGGGGGGCCCTATTACGAGCAGTACTTC. Amino acids: CASSLDGGPYYEQYF.

The J gene is TRBJ2-5, the V gene TRBV7-2; perhaps TRBD1 as D (6 bases). The CDR3 sequence is 13 residues long. Germline CDR1 SGHTA, CDR2 FQGNSA. V was shortened by 5 bases and J by 4 bases, with 11 bases between the two germline ends. The CDR3 DNA is TGTGCCAGCAGCCTACAGGGTCTAGAGACCCAGTACTTC. Its translation: CASSLQGLETQYF.